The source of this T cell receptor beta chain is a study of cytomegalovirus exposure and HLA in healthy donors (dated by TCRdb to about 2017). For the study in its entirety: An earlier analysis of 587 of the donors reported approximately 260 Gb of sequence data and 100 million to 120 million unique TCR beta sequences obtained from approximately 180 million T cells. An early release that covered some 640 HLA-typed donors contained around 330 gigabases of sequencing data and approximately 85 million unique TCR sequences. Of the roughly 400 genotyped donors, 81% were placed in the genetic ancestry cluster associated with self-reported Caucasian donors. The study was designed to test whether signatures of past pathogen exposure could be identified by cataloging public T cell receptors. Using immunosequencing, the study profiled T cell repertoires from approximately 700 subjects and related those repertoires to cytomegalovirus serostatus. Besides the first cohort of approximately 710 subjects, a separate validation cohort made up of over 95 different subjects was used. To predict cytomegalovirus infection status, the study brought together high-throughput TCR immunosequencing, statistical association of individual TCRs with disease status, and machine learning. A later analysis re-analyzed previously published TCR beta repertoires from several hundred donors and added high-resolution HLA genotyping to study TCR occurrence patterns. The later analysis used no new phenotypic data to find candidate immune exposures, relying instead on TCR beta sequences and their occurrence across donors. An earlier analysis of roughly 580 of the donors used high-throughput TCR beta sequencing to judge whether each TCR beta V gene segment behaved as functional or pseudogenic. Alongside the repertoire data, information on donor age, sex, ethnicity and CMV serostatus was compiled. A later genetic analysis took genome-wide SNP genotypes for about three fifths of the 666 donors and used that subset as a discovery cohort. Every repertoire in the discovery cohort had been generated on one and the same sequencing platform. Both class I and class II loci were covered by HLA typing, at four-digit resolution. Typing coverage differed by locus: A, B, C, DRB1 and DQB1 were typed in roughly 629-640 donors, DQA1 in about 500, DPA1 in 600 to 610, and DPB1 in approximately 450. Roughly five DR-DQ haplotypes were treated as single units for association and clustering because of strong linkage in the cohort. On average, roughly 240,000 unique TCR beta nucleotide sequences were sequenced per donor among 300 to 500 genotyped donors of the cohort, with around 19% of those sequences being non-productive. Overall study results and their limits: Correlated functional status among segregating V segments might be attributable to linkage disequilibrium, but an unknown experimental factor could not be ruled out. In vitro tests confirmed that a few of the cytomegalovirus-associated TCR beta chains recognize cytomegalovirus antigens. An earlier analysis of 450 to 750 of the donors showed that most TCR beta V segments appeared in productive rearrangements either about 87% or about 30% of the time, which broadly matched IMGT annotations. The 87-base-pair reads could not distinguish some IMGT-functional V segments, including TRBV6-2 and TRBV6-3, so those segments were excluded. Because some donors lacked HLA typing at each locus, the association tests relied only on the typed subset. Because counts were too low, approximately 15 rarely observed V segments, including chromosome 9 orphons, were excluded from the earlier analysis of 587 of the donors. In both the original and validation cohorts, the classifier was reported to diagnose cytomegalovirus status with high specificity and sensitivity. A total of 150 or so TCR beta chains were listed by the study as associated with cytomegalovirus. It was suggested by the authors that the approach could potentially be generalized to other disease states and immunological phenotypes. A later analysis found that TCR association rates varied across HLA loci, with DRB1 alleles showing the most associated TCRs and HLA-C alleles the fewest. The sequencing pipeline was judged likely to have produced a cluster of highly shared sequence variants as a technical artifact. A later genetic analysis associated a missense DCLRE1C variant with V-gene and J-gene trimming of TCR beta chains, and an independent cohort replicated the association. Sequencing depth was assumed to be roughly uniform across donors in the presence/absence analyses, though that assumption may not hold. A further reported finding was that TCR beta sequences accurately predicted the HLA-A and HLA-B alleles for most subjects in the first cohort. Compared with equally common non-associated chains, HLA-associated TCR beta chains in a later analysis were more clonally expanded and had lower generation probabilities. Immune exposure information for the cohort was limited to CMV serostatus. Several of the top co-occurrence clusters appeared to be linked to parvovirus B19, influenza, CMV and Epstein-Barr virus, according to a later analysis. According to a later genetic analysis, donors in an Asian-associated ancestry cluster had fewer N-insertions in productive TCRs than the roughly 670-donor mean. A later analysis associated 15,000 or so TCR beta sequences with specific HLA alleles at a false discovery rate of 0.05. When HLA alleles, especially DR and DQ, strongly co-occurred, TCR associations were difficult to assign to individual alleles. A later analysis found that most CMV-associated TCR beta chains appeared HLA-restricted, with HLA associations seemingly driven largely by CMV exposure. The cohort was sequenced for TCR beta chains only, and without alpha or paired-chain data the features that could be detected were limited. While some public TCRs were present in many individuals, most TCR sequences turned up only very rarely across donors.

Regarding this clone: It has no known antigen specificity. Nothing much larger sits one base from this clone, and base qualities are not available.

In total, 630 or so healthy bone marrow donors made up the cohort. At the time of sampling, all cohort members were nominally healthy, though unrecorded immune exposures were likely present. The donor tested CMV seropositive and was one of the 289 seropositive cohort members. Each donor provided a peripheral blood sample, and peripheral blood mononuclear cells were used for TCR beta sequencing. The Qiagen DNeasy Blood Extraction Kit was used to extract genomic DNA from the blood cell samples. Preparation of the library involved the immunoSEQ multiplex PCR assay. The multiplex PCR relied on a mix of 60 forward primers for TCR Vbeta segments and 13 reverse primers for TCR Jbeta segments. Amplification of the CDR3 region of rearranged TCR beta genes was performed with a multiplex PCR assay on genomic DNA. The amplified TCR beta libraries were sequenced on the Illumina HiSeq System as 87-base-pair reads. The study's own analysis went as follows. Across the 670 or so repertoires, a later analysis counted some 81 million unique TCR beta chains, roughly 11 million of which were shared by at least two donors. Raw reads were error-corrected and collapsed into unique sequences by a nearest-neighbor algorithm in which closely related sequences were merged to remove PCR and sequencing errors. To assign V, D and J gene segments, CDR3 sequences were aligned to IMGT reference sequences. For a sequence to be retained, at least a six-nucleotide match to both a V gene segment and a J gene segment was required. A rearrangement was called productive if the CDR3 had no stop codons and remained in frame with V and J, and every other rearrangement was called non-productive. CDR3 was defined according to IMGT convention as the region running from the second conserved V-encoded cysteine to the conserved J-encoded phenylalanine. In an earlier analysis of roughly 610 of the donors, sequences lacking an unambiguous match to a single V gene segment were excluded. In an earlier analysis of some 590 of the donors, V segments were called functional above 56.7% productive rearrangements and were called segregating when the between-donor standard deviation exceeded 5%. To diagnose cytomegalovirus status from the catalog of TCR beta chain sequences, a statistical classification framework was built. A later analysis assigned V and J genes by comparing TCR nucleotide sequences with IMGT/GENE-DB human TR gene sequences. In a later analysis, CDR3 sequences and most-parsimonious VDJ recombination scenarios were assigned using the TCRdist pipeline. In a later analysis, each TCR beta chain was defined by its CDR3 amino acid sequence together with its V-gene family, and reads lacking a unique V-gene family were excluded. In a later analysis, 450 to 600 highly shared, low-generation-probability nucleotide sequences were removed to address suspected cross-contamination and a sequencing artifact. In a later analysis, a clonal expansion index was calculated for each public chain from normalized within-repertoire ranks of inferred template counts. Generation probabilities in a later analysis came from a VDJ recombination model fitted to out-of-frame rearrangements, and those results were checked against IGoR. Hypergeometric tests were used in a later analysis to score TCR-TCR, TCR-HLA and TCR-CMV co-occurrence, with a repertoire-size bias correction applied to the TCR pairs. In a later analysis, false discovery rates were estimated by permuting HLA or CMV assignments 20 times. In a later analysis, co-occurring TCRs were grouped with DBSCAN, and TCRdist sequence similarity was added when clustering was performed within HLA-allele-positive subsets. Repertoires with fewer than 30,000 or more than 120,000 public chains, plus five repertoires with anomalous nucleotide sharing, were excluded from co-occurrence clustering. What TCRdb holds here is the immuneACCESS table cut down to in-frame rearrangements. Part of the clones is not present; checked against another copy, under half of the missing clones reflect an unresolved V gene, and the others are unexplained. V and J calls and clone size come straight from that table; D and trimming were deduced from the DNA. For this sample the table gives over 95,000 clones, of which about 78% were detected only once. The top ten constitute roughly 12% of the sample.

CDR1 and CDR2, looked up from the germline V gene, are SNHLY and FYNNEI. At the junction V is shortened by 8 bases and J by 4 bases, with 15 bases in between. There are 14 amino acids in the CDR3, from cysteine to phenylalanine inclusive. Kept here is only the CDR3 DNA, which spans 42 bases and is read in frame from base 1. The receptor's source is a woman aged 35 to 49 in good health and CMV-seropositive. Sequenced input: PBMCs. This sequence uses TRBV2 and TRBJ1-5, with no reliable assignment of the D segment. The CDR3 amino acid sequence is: CASGPTTPNQPQHF. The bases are TGTGCCAGCGGACCGACTACCCCTAATCAGCCCCAGCATTTT.